This T cell receptor (beta chain) appears in the sequencing data of a study of blood T cell repertoires in COVID-19. Participant age was about 18 to 89 years, and participants resided in fewer than 25 US areas. Cohort 3 donors counted as recovered after two negative PCRs, clearance, or resolved symptoms. Losses at the gene ends were 2 bases for V and 0 bases for J; bases not matched to a gene: 6. Germline V gene lookup returns CDR1 MDHEN and CDR2 SYDVKM. The CDR3 sequence is 16 residues long. Clones were sequenced by immunoSEQ multiplex PCR, and TCRdb holds only the in-frame ones, with some missing. The table has 150,000 to 200,000 clones, about 88% seen once.

The chain combines TRBV28 with TRBJ1-2, with TRBD1 matching 7 bases. Sequences were obtained from PBMCs or T cells enriched from blood (not recorded which). The receptor's source is a woman in her late teens or twenties who had recovered from COVID-19. CDR3 DNA sequence: TGTGCCAGCAGTTTAGGGGACAGCGGAGCTAACTATGGCTACACCTTC. Protein product: CASSLGDSGANYGYTF.